These 17 T cell receptor beta chains were sequenced from one sample in a study of T cell changes during pregnancy in multiple sclerosis. The method was immunoSEQ multiplex PCR; TCRdb's version includes in-frame clones alone and lacks a portion of them. The repertoire consists of more than 55,000 clones, with 90% occurring once and the leading ten covering approximately 6.6%. Sequences were derived from peripheral blood, sampled in the third trimester of pregnancy. Receptors originate from a female donor in good health, enrolled as a control in a pregnancy study.

The chain links TRBV6-6 to TRBJ1-1; TRBD1 might be the D (5 bases). Germline-derived CDR1 and CDR2 are MNHNY and SVGAGI (reference sequence). Trimming left V 5 bases short and J 1 base short, with 11 bases between. CDR3 length: 14 amino acids. CDR3 in amino acids: CASSGKGSNTEAFF. The CDR3 region has the DNA TGTGCCAGCAGTGGGAAGGGGTCGAACACTGAAGCTTTCTTT.

This chain's CDR3 is CASSGQGTPGNTIYF. The CDR3 nucleotides are TGTGCCAGCAGCGGACAGGGAACGCCTGGAAACACCATATATTTT. This chain joins TRBV11-1 and TRBJ1-3; 8 bases agree with TRBD1. This CDR3 region has 15 residues. V was clipped by 5 bases and J by 2 bases; unmatched bases: 5. Germline loops: CDR1 SGHAT, CDR2 FQDESV (reference sequence).

This chain uses TRBV6-1 with TRBJ2-7; 7 bases are a match to TRBD1. In germline, CDR1 is MNHNS, CDR2 SASEGT. V shed 2 bases and J 8 bases; nucleotides not matched to a gene: 9. The CDR3 has 14 amino acids. CDR3 in amino acids: CASSESQTQGKQYF. The CDR3 coding sequence is TGTGCCAGCAGTGAATCGCAAACACAGGGGAAGCAGTACTTC.

J is TRBJ1-1 and V is TRBV10-3; possibly TRBD1 for D (6 bases). Trimming removed 6 bases at V and 0 bases at J, with 14 bases between. The CDR3 has 15 amino acids. Germline CDR1 is ENHRY and CDR2 is SYGVKD. The CDR3 protein is CAIRPDRELNTEAFF. In DNA form, the CDR3 reads TGTGCCATCAGACCGGACAGAGAACTGAACACTGAAGCTTTCTTT.

This chain joins TRBV11-3 and TRBJ2-5, with D perhaps matching TRBD1 (5 bases). Germline loops: CDR1 SGHNT, CDR2 YENEEA. The length of the CDR3 is 14 residues. V was pared by 4 bases and J by 4 bases, with 13 bases between. DNA of the CDR3: TGTGCCAGCAGCTCGTTAGGGGTGCGAGAGACCCAGTACTTC. This encodes CASSSLGVRETQYF.

The CDR3 DNA sequence: TGTGCCAGCAGCTCCCGACTAGCGGGAGGAAGGATAGATACGCAGTATTTT. Translating it yields CASSSRLAGGRIDTQYF. The chain links TRBV5-4 to TRBJ2-3; 13 bases match TRBD2. The ends lost 3 bases at V and 5 bases at J; junction bases unmatched: 9. Germline V CDR1 and CDR2: SGHNT, YYREEE (reference sequence). The CDR3 is 17 residues long.

The V call is TRBV9, the J call TRBJ2-1, with D possibly being TRBD2 (5 bases). Trimming cost V 1 base and J 9 bases, with 17 bases left between them. Looked up from germline, CDR1 is SGDLS and CDR2 is YYNGEE. The CDR3 covers 15 residues. The CDR3 bases are TGTGCCAGCAGCGTATGGGCTAGCAGCCCGGGTGAGCAGTTCTTC. Its translation is CASSVWASSPGEQFF.

DNA of the CDR3: TGTGCCAGCAGTGTCGAGACTAGCGGGAGGGCCGGGGCACAATATGAGCAGTTCTTC. This encodes CASSVETSGRAGAQYEQFF. The chain has TRBV6-4 and TRBJ2-1; the match to TRBD2 covers 14 bases. V was clipped by 4 bases and J by 8 bases; unmatched bases: 16. The CDR3 has 19 residues. Germline V lookup: CDR1 MRHNA, CDR2 SNTAGT.

The rearrangement joins TRBV7-9 to TRBJ1-2; 9 nucleotides match TRBD1. V was pared by 5 bases and J by 6 bases, with 7 bases of the junction left unmatched. CDR1 is SEHNR, CDR2 FQNEAQ, per germline (reference sequence). This CDR3 contains 14 residues. The CDR3: CASSQDDRGNGYTF. The CDR3 bases are TGTGCCAGCAGCCAAGATGACAGGGGGAATGGCTACACCTTC.

This chain links TRBV7-2 with TRBJ1-1, with 9 bases that match TRBD1. Germline V gene lookup returns CDR1 SGHTA and CDR2 FQGNSA. V shed 7 bases, J shed 5 bases, and the junction held 11 bases outside the gene matches. There are 15 residues in the CDR3. Here the CDR3 DNA reads TGTGCCAGCACCTGGACAGGGGCAGGGAAAACTGAAGCTTTCTTT. It is translated as CASTWTGAGKTEAFF.

V is TRBV7-6 and J is TRBJ2-7, with 7 positions matching TRBD1. J was trimmed by 2 bases and V by 5 bases; bases with no gene match: 9. Germline-derived CDR1 and CDR2 are SGHVS and FNYEAQ. The CDR3 extends over 15 amino acids. CDR3 sequence (DNA): TGTGCCAGCAGCCCCCGGGACAGTAATGCCTACGAGCAGTACTTC. This gives the protein CASSPRDSNAYEQYF.

The chain combines TRBV4-1 with TRBJ2-5, with 8 bases matching TRBD1. This CDR3 region has 15 residues. Germline values: CDR1 MGHRA, CDR2 YSYEKL. The trim removed 1 base at V and 4 bases at J, leaving 5 bases unmatched. The CDR3 DNA sequence: TGCGCCAGCAGCCAAGGACAGGGGAAGGGAGAGACCCAGTACTTC. Protein: CASSQGQGKGETQYF.

CDR3 residues: CASSPIRGITEAFF. DNA for the CDR3: TGTGCCAGCAGCCCTATCAGGGGTATCACTGAAGCTTTCTTT. This sequence joins TRBV5-8 and TRBJ1-1; D perhaps matches TRBD1 (6 bases). Germline CDR1 SGHTS, CDR2 YDEGEE. This CDR3 has 14 amino acids. The V end was cut by 4 bases, the J end by 4 bases, with 14 bases between.

The J gene is TRBJ2-2, the V gene TRBV5-1; TRBD1 agrees at 7 bases. V gave up 5 bases and J gave up 4 bases; unmatched junction bases: 5. This CDR3 contains 14 residues. Germline-derived CDR1 and CDR2 are SGHRS and YFSETQ. The CDR3 loop reads CASREQGSTGELFF. Written as DNA, the CDR3 is TGCGCCAGCAGAGAACAGGGGTCCACCGGGGAGCTGTTTTTT.

The V call is TRBV11-2, the J call TRBJ2-3, with 9 bases lining up with TRBD2. The germline CDR1 and CDR2 sequences are SGHAT and FQNNGV. The CDR3 has 14 residues. V was clipped by 5 bases and J by 7 bases; unmatched bases: 7. CDR3 amino acids: CASSLGLATNTQYF. CDR3 coding DNA: TGTGCCAGCAGCCTCGGACTAGCGACCAATACGCAGTATTTT.

The chain recombines TRBV30 with TRBJ2-5, with D perhaps matching TRBD2 (6 bases). This CDR3 spans 15 amino acids. Trimming removed 0 bases from V and 5 bases from J, with 16 bases in between. Germline V gene lookup returns CDR1 GTSNPN and CDR2 SVGIG (reference sequence). CDR3 residues: CAWSVTTGAGETQYF. For the CDR3, the DNA is TGTGCCTGGAGTGTTACGACGGGAGCCGGGGAGACCCAGTACTTC.

The CDR3 here is CASSAPGTGFYNEQFF. The CDR3 region has the DNA TGTGCCAGCAGTGCCCCCGGGACAGGGTTTTACAATGAGCAGTTCTTC. The V gene is TRBV2, the J gene TRBJ2-1, with 9 nucleotides matching TRBD1. V lost 4 bases and J lost 4; bases outside the gene matches: 8. The CDR3 has 16 amino acids. Germline-derived CDR1 and CDR2 are SNHLY and FYNNEI.